One sample yielded the 6 T cell receptor beta chains listed below, sequenced in a study of cytomegalovirus exposure and HLA in healthy donors. 60 Vbeta and 13 Jbeta primers were used in PCR. Profiling relied on immunoSEQ multiplex PCR, and the TCRdb table lists in-frame clones only, not all of them. The sample holds approximately 170,000 clones, about 84% seen once. Sequencing was performed on PBMCs. The receptor set was obtained from a man in his fifties or sixties in good health and CMV-seropositive.

A few counts support this clone. V and J are TRBV18 and TRBJ1-1, with D perhaps matching TRBD1 (5 bases). Germline values: CDR1 KGHSH, CDR2 LQKENI. V was cut by 6 bases and J by 1 base, with 9 bases left in between. The CDR3 runs to 13 residues. DNA for the CDR3: TGTGCCAGCTCCAAGACAGAGAACACTGAAGCTTTCTTT. This translates into CASSKTENTEAFF.

The V and J genes are TRBV7-8 and TRBJ1-5; D possibly corresponds to TRBD1 (5 bases). Germline V gene lookup returns CDR1 SGHVS and CDR2 FQNEAQ. V gave up 5 bases and J gave up 5 bases, with 16 bases separating them. The CDR3 consists of 15 residues. CDR3 sequence (DNA): TGTGCCAGCAGCAAGCGGGACGGAGGGGATCAGCCCCAGCATTTT. This codes for CASSKRDGGDQPQHF.

This chain links TRBV6-5 with TRBJ2-7; tentatively, D is TRBD2 (8 bases). The CDR3 extends over 15 amino acids. Germline assignment: CDR1 MNHEY and CDR2 SVGAGI. V was shortened by 7 bases and J by 2 bases, with 18 bases between the two germline ends. The CDR3 nucleotides are TGTGCCAGCAAGTCGGGAGGGACAGCCGCCTACGAGCAGTACTTC. This encodes CASKSGGTAAYEQYF.

The chain carries TRBV2 and TRBJ1-1, with TRBD1 identical over 8 bases. CDR1 is SNHLY, CDR2 FYNNEI, per germline. The CDR3 contains 14 residues. V gave up 5 bases and J gave up 1 base; unmatched junction bases: 3. Here the CDR3 reads CASSRTGTNTEAFF. CDR3 in DNA: TGTGCCAGCAGTAGGACAGGGACGAACACTGAAGCTTTCTTT.

The chain couples TRBV27 to TRBJ1-5; 9 bases fit TRBD1. The germline CDR1 and CDR2 sequences are MNHEY and SMNVEV (reference sequence). CDR3 size: 15 residues. The trim removed 4 bases at V and 1 base at J, leaving 2 bases unmatched. The CDR3 DNA follows: TGTGCCAGCAGTTACAGGGGGCAGAGCAATCAGCCCCAGCATTTT. This encodes CASSYRGQSNQPQHF.

The J gene is TRBJ1-5, the V gene TRBV28; 7 positions match TRBD1. CDR3 length: 11 residues. Looked up from germline, CDR1 is MDHEN and CDR2 is SYDVKM. V lost 5 bases and J lost 12; bases outside the gene matches: 4. CDR3 loop: CASSPQGGQHF. The CDR3 DNA is TGTGCCAGCAGTCCGCAGGGGGGCCAGCATTTT.